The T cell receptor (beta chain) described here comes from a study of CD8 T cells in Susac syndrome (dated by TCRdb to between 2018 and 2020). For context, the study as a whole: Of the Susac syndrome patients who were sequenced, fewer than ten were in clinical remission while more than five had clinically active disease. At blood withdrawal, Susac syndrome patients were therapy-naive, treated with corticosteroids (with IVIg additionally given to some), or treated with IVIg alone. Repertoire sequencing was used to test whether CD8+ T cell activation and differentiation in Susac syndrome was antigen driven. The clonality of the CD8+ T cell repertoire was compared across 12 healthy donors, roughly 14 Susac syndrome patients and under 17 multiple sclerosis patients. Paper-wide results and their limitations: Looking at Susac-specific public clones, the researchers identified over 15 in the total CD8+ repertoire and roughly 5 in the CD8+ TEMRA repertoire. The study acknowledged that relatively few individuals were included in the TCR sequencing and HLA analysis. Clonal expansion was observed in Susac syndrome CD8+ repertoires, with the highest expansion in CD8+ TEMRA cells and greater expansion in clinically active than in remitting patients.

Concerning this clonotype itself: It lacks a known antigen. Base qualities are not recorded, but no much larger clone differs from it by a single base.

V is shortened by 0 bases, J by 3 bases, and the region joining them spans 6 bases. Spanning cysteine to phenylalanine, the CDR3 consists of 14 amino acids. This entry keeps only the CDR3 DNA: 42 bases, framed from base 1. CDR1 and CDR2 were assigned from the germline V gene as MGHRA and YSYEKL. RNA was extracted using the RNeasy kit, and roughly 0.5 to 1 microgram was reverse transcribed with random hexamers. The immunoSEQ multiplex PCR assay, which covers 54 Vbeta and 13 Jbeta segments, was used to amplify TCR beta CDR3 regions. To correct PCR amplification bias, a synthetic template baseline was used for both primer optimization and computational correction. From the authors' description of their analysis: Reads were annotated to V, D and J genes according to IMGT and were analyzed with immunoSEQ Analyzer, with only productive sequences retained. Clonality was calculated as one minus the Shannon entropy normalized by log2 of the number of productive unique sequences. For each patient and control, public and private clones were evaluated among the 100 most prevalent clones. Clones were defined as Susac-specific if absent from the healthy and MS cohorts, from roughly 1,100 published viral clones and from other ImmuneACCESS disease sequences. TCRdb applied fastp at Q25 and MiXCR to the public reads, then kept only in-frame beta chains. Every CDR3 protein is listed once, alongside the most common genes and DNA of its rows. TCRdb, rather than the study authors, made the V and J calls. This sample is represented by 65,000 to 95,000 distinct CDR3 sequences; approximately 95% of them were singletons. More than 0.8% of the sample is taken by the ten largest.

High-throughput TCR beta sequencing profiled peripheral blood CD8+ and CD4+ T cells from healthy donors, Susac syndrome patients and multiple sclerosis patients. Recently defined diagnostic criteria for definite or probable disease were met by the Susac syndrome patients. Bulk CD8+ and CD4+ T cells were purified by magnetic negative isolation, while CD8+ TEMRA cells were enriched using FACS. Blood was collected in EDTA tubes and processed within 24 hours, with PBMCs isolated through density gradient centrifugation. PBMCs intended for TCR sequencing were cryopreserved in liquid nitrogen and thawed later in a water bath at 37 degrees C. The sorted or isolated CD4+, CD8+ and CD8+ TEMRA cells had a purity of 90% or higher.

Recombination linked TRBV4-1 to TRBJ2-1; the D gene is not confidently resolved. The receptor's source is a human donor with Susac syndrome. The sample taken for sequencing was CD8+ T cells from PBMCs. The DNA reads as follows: TGCGCCAGCAGCCAAGAGCCGGGCTACAATGAGCAGTTCTTC. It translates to CASSQEPGYNEQFF.